Below are 24 T cell receptor beta chains sequenced from a single sample in a study of blood T cell repertoires in COVID-19. Assay: immunoSEQ multiplex PCR; the TCRdb copy retains only in-frame clones and omits some. Altogether about 260,000 clones are present, about nine tenths being singletons, with the ten largest covering approximately 9.8%. The sequencing input was peripheral blood. Receptors were obtained from a middle-aged man who had recovered from COVID-19.

The chain recombines TRBV7-8 with TRBJ1-6; the match to TRBD1 covers 9 bases. V shed 5 bases and J 0 bases; nucleotides not matched to a gene: 11. The germline V gene has CDR1 SGHVS and CDR2 FQNEAQ. The CDR3 has 19 amino acids. The CDR3 loop reads CASSPWTGAPRSYNSPLHF. The CDR3, as DNA: TGTGCCAGCAGCCCCTGGACAGGGGCTCCCCGCTCCTATAATTCACCCCTCCACTTT.

V is TRBV3-1 (or the pseudogene TRBV3-2) and J is TRBJ2-2; no clear D gene. The ends were cut back, 1 base at V and 0 bases at J, with 6 bases in the middle. This CDR3 is 15 amino acids long. Looked up from germline, CDR1 is LGHDT and CDR2 is YNNKEL (reference sequence). This chain's CDR3 is CASSQVPANTGELFF. In DNA form, the CDR3 reads TGTGCCAGCAGCCAAGTCCCCGCGAACACCGGGGAGCTGTTTTTT.

This CDR3 reads CASSDKLGGEQYF. Written as DNA, the CDR3 is TGCGCCAGCAGTGATAAGCTCGGGGGTGAGCAGTACTTC. The V and J genes are TRBV10-1 and TRBJ2-7; a weak D match, TRBD2 (6 bases). The CDR3 consists of 13 residues. The germline V and J ends were trimmed by 3 bases and 7 bases, with 13 bases remaining between them. Per the germline V gene, CDR1 is WNHNN and CDR2 is SYGVQD (reference sequence).

This chain connects TRBV6-5 to TRBJ1-4; D is undetermined. Trimming took off 0 bases at V and 0 bases at J, with 8 bases between the two ends. Germline CDR1 and CDR2: MNHEY and SVGAGI. The length of the CDR3 is 16 residues. Here the CDR3 reads CASSYSFRATNEKLFF. The CDR3 nucleotides are TGTGCCAGCAGTTACTCATTCCGGGCAACTAATGAAAAACTGTTTTTT.

The chain recombines TRBV10-3 with TRBJ1-1; 10 bases line up with TRBD1. Per the germline V gene, CDR1 is ENHRY and CDR2 is SYGVKD. V dropped 0 bases and J dropped 10; count of bases not matched to a gene: 20. This CDR3 has 19 residues. The CDR3 DNA reads as TGTGCCATCAGTGAGTCTTTGCTTGACAGGGGGCGACTCTCTTGGGTAGCTTTCTTT. It translates to CAISESLLDRGRLSWVAFF.

This clone was detected only once. The J gene is TRBJ2-1, the V gene TRBV7-2; possibly TRBD1 for D (5 bases). This CDR3 is built from 14 residues. Germline V CDR1 and CDR2: SGHTA, FQGNSA. Between the trimmed V and J ends, which lost 5 bases and 8 bases, there was a span of 16 bases. The CDR3 sequence: CASSLPAQGDEQFF. CDR3 coding DNA: TGTGCCAGCAGCCTACCGGCGCAGGGCGATGAGCAGTTCTTC.

As DNA, the CDR3 is TGTGCCAGCAGCGTAGGTCGCGGGGCGCGAGCTTTCTTT. Translation: CASSVGRGARAFF. The chain is built from TRBV9 and TRBJ1-1, with a tentative D call TRBD1 (5 bases). CDR1 is SGDLS and CDR2 is YYNGEE in the germline V gene. V was trimmed by 0 bases and J by 10 bases, leaving 13 bases between them. This CDR3 contains 13 residues.

Turning to this clone: The junction and the germline gene differ at one end; a read error may be behind it. The V call is TRBV10-2, the J call TRBJ2-1; 16 nucleotides align to TRBD2. The CDR3 sequence is 16 residues long. Germline V lookup: CDR1 WSHSY, CDR2 SAAADI. The CDR3 loop reads CASSHTTGTSGGAPIF. CDR3 bases: TGCGCCAGCAGCCACACAACCGGGACTAGCGGGGGGGCCCCAATCTTC.

This clone has only one observation. The V and J genes are TRBV11-1 and TRBJ2-3, with 10 bases fitting TRBD1. Germline V gene sequence: CDR1 SGHAT, CDR2 FQDESV (reference sequence). V lost 6 bases to trimming and J lost 0 bases; unmatched junction nucleotides: 6. There are 16 residues in the CDR3. CDR3 bases: TGTGCCAGCAGTTTCTCGGACAGGGGGAGCACAGATACGCAGTATTTT. Protein sequence: CASSFSDRGSTDTQYF.

V is TRBV13 and J is TRBJ2-1, with D possibly matching TRBD2 (6 bases). The length of the CDR3 is 13 residues. The germline V gene encodes CDR1 PRHDT and CDR2 FYEKMQ (reference sequence). Trimming removed 11 bases from V and 14 bases from J, with 25 bases in between. The CDR3 nucleotides are TGTGCCCACAGCTTGGAGGGGACGGGCGGAAAGTTCTTC. It specifies CAHSLEGTGGKFF.

This chain uses TRBV6-6 with TRBJ1-5; maybe TRBD1 (5 bases). V was pared by 6 bases and J by 7 bases, with 22 bases between. Germline assignment: CDR1 MNHNY and CDR2 SVGAGI (reference sequence). The CDR3 is 16 residues long. Here the CDR3 DNA reads TGTGCCAGCAGCCTTTCGGGACTCACGGGCTCACAGCCCCAGCATTTT. Its protein is CASSLSGLTGSQPQHF.

The CDR3 DNA follows: TGTGCCAGCAGCCCCCCCGCCCCTCGGCTAGCGGGGGTTTACGAGCAGTACTTC. It is translated as CASSPPAPRLAGVYEQYF. The V and J genes are TRBV13 and TRBJ2-7; the match to TRBD2 covers 10 bases. Germline CDR1 is PRHDT and CDR2 is FYEKMQ (reference sequence). V shed 5 bases and J 4 bases; nucleotides not matched to a gene: 17. The CDR3 totals 18 residues.

The CDR3 sequence: CASSLGRRVNTEAFF. CDR3 in DNA: TGTGCCAGCAGTTTAGGCAGGCGGGTGAACACTGAAGCTTTCTTT. The gene calls are TRBV28 and TRBJ1-1; D is uncertain. From germline, CDR1 is MDHEN and CDR2 SYDVKM. This CDR3 has 15 residues. V was cut by 2 bases and J by 0 bases, with 10 bases left in between.

V is TRBV7-3 and J is TRBJ2-3; maybe TRBD2 (5 bases). The CDR3 runs 13 residues. Trimming removed 5 bases at V and 5 bases at J, with 11 bases between. Germline V lookup: CDR1 SGHTA, CDR2 FQGTGA. The chain's CDR3 is CASSPIGLDTQYF. CDR3 nucleotide sequence: TGTGCCAGCAGCCCTATCGGACTAGATACGCAGTATTTT. The full variable domain, rest sourced from reference TRBV7-3 and TRBJ2-3, is GAGVSQTPSNKVTEKGKYVELRCDPISGHTALYWYRQSLGQGPEFLIYFQGTGAADDSGLPNDRFFAVRPEGSVSTLKIQRTERGDSAVYLCASSPIGLDTQYFGPGTRLTVL.

The V and J genes are TRBV9 and TRBJ2-2; TRBD1 matches 9 bases. Germline V gene lookup returns CDR1 SGDLS and CDR2 YYNGEE. The CDR3 is 16 residues long. The trim removed 5 bases at V and 1 base at J, leaving 6 bases unmatched. CDR3 loop: CASSSDRGENTGELFF. The CDR3 DNA reads TGTGCCAGCAGTTCAGACAGGGGGGAGAACACCGGGGAGCTGTTTTTT.

The chain is built from TRBV5-1 and TRBJ1-1, with D possibly being TRBD1 (5 bases). CDR1 and CDR2 (germline): SGHRS, YFSETQ. The V gene lost 2 bases and the J gene lost 0 bases, with 8 bases spanning the gap. This CDR3 comprises 14 residues. The CDR3 loop is CASSLGVMNTEAFF. The CDR3 nucleotides are TGCGCCAGCAGCTTAGGGGTCATGAACACTGAAGCTTTCTTT. Looking up the rest from reference TRBV5-1 and TRBJ1-1 gives the full variable domain: KAGVTQTPRYLIKTRGQQVTLSCSPISGHRSVSWYQQTPGQGLQFLFEYFSETQRNKGNFPGRFSGRQFSNSRSEMNVSTLELGDSALYLCASSLGVMNTEAFFGQGTRLTVV.

This chain joins TRBV29-1 and TRBJ1-3; D gene uncertain. The V end lost 6 bases, the J end lost 0 bases, and 12 bases lay between the germline ends. CDR3 length: 14 amino acids. The germline gives CDR1 SQVTM, CDR2 ANQGSEA. CDR3 amino acids: CSVRGQASGNTIYF. In DNA, the CDR3 is TGCAGCGTACGGGGTCAGGCCTCTGGAAACACCATATATTTT. The whole variable domain, filled in from reference TRBV29-1 and TRBJ1-3, reads SAVISQKPSRDICQRGTSLTIQCQVDSQVTMMFWYRQQPGQSLTLIATANQGSEATYESGFVIDKFPISRPNLTFSTLTVSNMSPEDSSIYLCSVRGQASGNTIYFGEGSWLTVV.

The V gene is TRBV7-8, the J gene TRBJ2-7, with D possibly being TRBD2 (5 bases). Germline V gene lookup returns CDR1 SGHVS and CDR2 FQNEAQ. This CDR3 spans 15 amino acids. The germline V and J ends were trimmed by 6 bases and 4 bases, with 19 bases remaining between them. The CDR3 nucleotides read TGTGCCAGCAGTCGGATTAGTGGGGAGAAGTACGAGCAGTACTTC. Amino acids: CASSRISGEKYEQYF.

The rearrangement joins TRBV3-1 (or the pseudogene TRBV3-2) to TRBJ1-2, with 8 positions matching TRBD1. Germline lookup yields CDR1 LGHDT and CDR2 YNNKEL (reference sequence). V shed 1 base and J 3 bases; nucleotides not matched to a gene: 19. This CDR3 spans 20 amino acids. In DNA form, the CDR3 reads TGTGCCAGCAGCCAAGCCCCAGTATGGGACAGGAATCTGACGGACTATGGCTACACCTTC. Protein sequence: CASSQAPVWDRNLTDYGYTF.

This clone was recorded once. The J gene is TRBJ1-3, the V gene TRBV7-9, with 8 bases fitting TRBD1. The CDR3 has 15 amino acids. CDR1 and CDR2 from the germline V gene are SEHNR and FQNEAQ (reference sequence). Trimming cost V 3 bases and J 1 base; bases outside gene matches: 2. CDR3 bases: TGTGCCAGCAGCTTCACAGGGGGATCTGGAAACACCATATATTTT. Translating gives CASSFTGGSGNTIYF. Full variable domain (missing parts from reference TRBV7-9 and TRBJ1-3): DTGVSQNPRHKITKRGQNVTFRCDPISEHNRLYWYRQTLGQGPEFLTYFQNEAQLEKSRLLSDRFSAERPKGSFSTLEIQRTEQGDSAMYLCASSFTGGSGNTIYFGEGSWLTVV.

The genes are TRBV2 and TRBJ1-6, with a tentative D call TRBD1 (6 bases). Germline V gives CDR1 SNHLY, CDR2 FYNNEI. The V and J ends lost 7 bases and 7 bases respectively, with 20 bases between them. The CDR3 runs to 16 residues. The CDR3 loop is CASKVDRSSRNSPLHF. In DNA, the CDR3 is TGTGCCAGCAAGGTTGACAGGTCATCCCGCAATTCACCCCTCCACTTT.

The chain is built from TRBV5-1 and TRBJ1-4; 8 bases map to TRBD1. V trimming: 4 bases; J trimming: 7 bases; junction bases outside the gene matches: 3. This CDR3 has 13 residues. Germline V gene sequence: CDR1 SGHRS, CDR2 YFSETQ. In DNA, the CDR3 is TGCGCCAGCAGCGTGGACAGGGTTGAAAAACTGTTTTTT. Translation gives CASSVDRVEKLFF.

The CDR3, as DNA: TGCGCCAGCAGCTACATCAGCGGGAGGAGCACAGATACGCAGTATTTT. Translated: CASSYISGRSTDTQYF. The rearrangement links TRBV5-1 to TRBJ2-3; 9 bases match TRBD2. Unmatched junction bases numbered 5, after V lost 3 bases and J lost 0 bases. Germline V gene sequence: CDR1 SGHRS, CDR2 YFSETQ. The CDR3 has 16 residues. Together with reference TRBV5-1 and TRBJ2-3, the CDR3 gives the full variable domain: KAGVTQTPRYLIKTRGQQVTLSCSPISGHRSVSWYQQTPGQGLQFLFEYFSETQRNKGNFPGRFSGRQFSNSRSEMNVSTLELGDSALYLCASSYISGRSTDTQYFGPGTRLTVL.

V and J are TRBV6-2 or TRBV6-3 and TRBJ2-1; TRBD1 matches 10 bases. The CDR3 spans 18 residues. In germline, CDR1 is MNHEY, CDR2 SVGEGT. The J segment lost 2 bases and the V segment lost 4 bases, leaving 11 bases of the junction unmatched. CDR3 loop: CASSSIPPGTGAYNEQFF. Written as DNA, the CDR3 is TGTGCCAGCAGTTCGATCCCCCCCGGGACAGGGGCCTACAATGAGCAGTTCTTC.